This T cell receptor beta chain was sequenced for a study of T-cell memory formation after mild COVID-19 (dated by TCRdb to about 2021). Context from the whole study: TCR sequence clusters from the two donors were found to be largely donor specific. T-cell clones expanding and contracting after mild COVID-19 in a couple of donors were tracked by longitudinal TCRalpha and TCRbeta repertoire sequencing. The cohort was made up of two young adult volunteers, one female and one male, who were previously healthy. Summary of the overall study and its limitations: Contracting CD4+ clones appeared mostly in the CM and EM memory subsets, whereas CD8+ clones were enriched in EMRA. The study included only a couple of mild cases, and larger cohorts that include severe cases with pre-infection samples were judged to be necessary. Some responding clones were found in pre-infection memory, which suggests that pre-existing cross-reactive memory T cells took part in the SARS-CoV-2 response. From day 15 to 85, contracting clones showed balanced CD4/CD8 phenotypes, whereas a second wave of clones that expanded from day 15 to 37 leaned towards CD4+. SARS-CoV-2 specificity of the second-wave clones peaking on day 37 was not confirmed.

Ficoll-Paque density gradient centrifugation was the method used to isolate PBMCs. TCRdb shows the sequencer as Illumina NovaSeq 6000. Using 5'RACE with constant-segment primers, TCRalpha and TCRbeta cDNA libraries were constructed, with sample barcodes and unique molecular identifiers added in the process. RNA was extracted from every sample with Trizol reagent. Library amplification was performed in two PCR steps, and a second sample barcode and Illumina TruSeq adapters were introduced in the second step. Libraries were sequenced on an Illumina NovaSeq with 2 x 150 bp paired-end reads. Per the original workflow: With migec v1.2.7, reads were demultiplexed and then collapsed into UMI-guided consensus sequences. Using mixcr v2.1.11, UMI consensuses were aligned to TRA and TRB V and J templates and then assembled into clonotypes. A clonotype was counted as expanded or contracted only if both edgeR and NoisET called the change significant, with noise models trained on biological replicates. edgeR calls used a false discovery rate-adjusted p below 0.01 and a log2 fold-change threshold of 1. As an exploratory analysis of dynamics, PCA with hierarchical clustering was applied to max-normalized trajectories of the 1000 most abundant clonotypes. Separately sequenced CD4+ and CD8+ repertoires were used to assign the CD4 or CD8 phenotype of responding clones. The public reads were quality trimmed at Q25 with fastp and then assembled into clones with MiXCR by TCRdb, keeping productive beta chains. Every distinct CDR3 protein forms one entry, paired with its most common genes and DNA. The V and J calls come from TCRdb's annotation, not from the publication. The sample includes about 350,000 distinct CDR3 sequences, with roughly an eighth observed a single time. Jointly, the top ten make up 22% of the sample.

In this sample, this clonotype turned up a few times. The antigen it recognizes is unknown. Qualities for individual bases were not recorded, and no much larger clone is one base off. There are 17 amino acids in the CDR3, from cysteine to phenylalanine inclusive. Kept here is only the CDR3 DNA, which spans 51 bases and is read in frame from base 1. The V end gives up 2 bases and the J end 2 bases, leaving 7 bases in the junction not matched to a gene. CDR1 and CDR2, per the germline V gene, are MNHEY and SVGAGI. Material for sequencing was PBMCs or a T cell subset sorted from them (not recorded which). This clonotype originated in a man aged 18 to 35 who had mild COVID-19 (a few samples of this study predate the infection). The sample titles of this study are shuffled in the database, so cell type and time point are left out; the donor was told from shared clones. The receptor chain draws on TRBV6-5 and TRBJ2-2; TRBD1 lines up with 8 middle nucleotides. The CDR3 reads CASSYGRRGQNTGELFF. The DNA reads TGTGCCAGCAGTTACGGTCGCAGGGGGCAAAACACCGGGGAGCTGTTTTTT.